A single sample gave rise to the 25 T cell receptor beta chains below, sequenced in a study of cytomegalovirus exposure and HLA in healthy donors. Researchers ran the PCR with 60 Vbeta and 13 Jbeta primers. Measured with immunoSEQ multiplex PCR; TCRdb has only the in-frame clones, and not every one. The table records about 140,000 clones, about 80% of them present only once. The sequenced material came from PBMCs. The receptors were sampled from a woman aged 60-70 years in good health and CMV-seropositive.

The V call is TRBV5-1, the J call TRBJ2-1; 9 positions match TRBD1. The J segment lost 11 bases and the V segment lost 4 bases, leaving 16 bases of the junction unmatched. CDR1 and CDR2 from the germline V gene are SGHRS and YFSETQ. There are 16 residues in the CDR3. The CDR3 region is CASSPGDRVPRYKQFF. In DNA, the CDR3 is TGCGCCAGCAGCCCCGGGGACAGGGTCCCCCGTTATAAGCAGTTCTTC.

The CDR3 DNA reads as TGTGCCAGCAGCTTAGAGAATCTAGCGAGCAAATACGAGCAGTACTTC. Its translation is CASSLENLASKYEQYF. The gene calls are TRBV7-8 and TRBJ2-7, with D tentatively TRBD2 (6 bases). The CDR3 covers 16 residues. Between the trimmed V and J ends, which lost 1 base and 4 bases, there was a span of 17 bases. Per the germline V gene, CDR1 is SGHVS and CDR2 is FQNEAQ.

The rearrangement joins TRBV6-1 to TRBJ2-7; D is perhaps TRBD1 (6 bases). Germline V gene sequence: CDR1 MNHNS, CDR2 SASEGT. The ends were cut back, 6 bases at V and 5 bases at J, with 20 bases in the middle. This CDR3 is 15 amino acids long. The CDR3 sequence: CASSPITGHNNEQYF. The CDR3 DNA reads TGTGCCAGCAGCCCCATAACAGGGCACAACAACGAGCAGTACTTC.

The chain combines TRBV7-9 with TRBJ2-1, with 12 bases lining up with TRBD2. V shed 4 bases, J shed 4 bases, and the junction held 8 bases outside the gene matches. CDR1 SEHNR and CDR2 FQNEAQ come from the germline V gene (reference sequence). CDR3 length equals 17 residues. The CDR3 sequence is CASSSSNGTSGYNEQFF. The CDR3 nucleotides are TGTGCCAGCAGCTCCTCCAACGGGACTAGCGGGTACAATGAGCAGTTCTTC.

The chain recombines TRBV6-1 with TRBJ1-1; 8 nucleotides align to TRBD1. V lost 3 bases and J lost 3; bases outside the gene matches: 3. The CDR3 totals 14 residues. The germline V gene has CDR1 MNHNS and CDR2 SASEGT. CDR3 region: CASSESTGDTEAFF. CDR3 in DNA: TGTGCCAGCAGTGAGTCGACAGGGGACACTGAAGCTTTCTTT.

The chain couples TRBV4-3 to TRBJ2-7; 10 nucleotides agree with TRBD2. Trimming cost V 4 bases and J 4 bases; bases outside gene matches: 10. Looked up from germline, CDR1 is LGHNA and CDR2 is YSLEER. This CDR3 spans 16 amino acids. The CDR3 DNA is TGCGCCAGCAGCCGAGAACCGGGACTAGCGCGATACGAGCAGTACTTC. This encodes CASSREPGLARYEQYF.

This chain connects TRBV5-6 to TRBJ2-1; the match to TRBD2 covers 7 bases. With V trimmed by 2 bases and J by 0 bases, 2 bases remained unmatched. Per germline, CDR1 SGHDT and CDR2 YYEEEE. The CDR3 is 15 residues long. The CDR3 bases are TGTGCCAGCAGCTTCGGGGGGAGCTCCTACAATGAGCAGTTCTTC. Protein sequence: CASSFGGSSYNEQFF. The entire variable domain, with the rest obtained from reference TRBV5-6 and TRBJ2-1, is as follows: DAGVTQSPTHLIKTRGQQVTLRCSPKSGHDTVSWYQQALGQGPQFIFQYYEEEERQRGNFPDRFSGHQFPNYSSELNVNALLLGDSALYLCASSFGGSSYNEQFFGPGTRLTVL.

The chain uses TRBV5-1 and TRBJ1-4; TRBD1 is a possible D gene (6 bases). Trimming took off 4 bases at V and 7 bases at J, with 17 bases between the two ends. The germline V gene has CDR1 SGHRS and CDR2 YFSETQ. The CDR3 extends over 15 amino acids. CDR3 in DNA: TGCGCCAGCAGCGTGGGGGGGGGCGCCGGTGAAAAACTGTTTTTT. Its translation: CASSVGGGAGEKLFF.

This rearrangement joins TRBV14 to TRBJ2-5, with a weak D call TRBD1 (6 bases). The germline V and J ends were trimmed by 4 bases and 1 base, with 13 bases remaining between them. Germline loops: CDR1 SGHDN, CDR2 FVKESK. This CDR3 region has 15 residues. The CDR3 sequence is CASSPGAWRQETQYF. As DNA, the CDR3 is TGTGCCAGCAGCCCAGGGGCTTGGCGCCAAGAGACCCAGTACTTC.

This clone was observed a few times. V is TRBV6-1 and J is TRBJ2-7, with TRBD2 matching over 13 bases. The CDR3 runs to 17 residues. V was clipped by 3 bases and J by 3 bases; unmatched bases: 8. In germline, CDR1 is MNHNS, CDR2 SASEGT. For the CDR3, the DNA is TGTGCCAGCAGTGACGGACTAGCGGGAGTAAACGTCTACGAGCAGTACTTC. Encoded protein: CASSDGLAGVNVYEQYF.

The genes are TRBV5-1 and TRBJ1-4; D perhaps matches TRBD1 (5 bases). The CDR3 contains 14 residues. V was cut by 0 bases and J by 8 bases, with 11 bases left in between. Germline loops: CDR1 SGHRS, CDR2 YFSETQ. The CDR3: CASSLAGGDEKLFF. In nucleotides, the CDR3 is TGCGCCAGCAGCTTGGCGGGAGGGGACGAAAAACTGTTTTTT. Variable domain in full (rest from reference TRBV5-1 and TRBJ1-4): KAGVTQTPRYLIKTRGQQVTLSCSPISGHRSVSWYQQTPGQGLQFLFEYFSETQRNKGNFPGRFSGRQFSNSRSEMNVSTLELGDSALYLCASSLAGGDEKLFFGSGTQLSVL.

This chain joins TRBV7-8 and TRBJ2-7; D unclear. V lost 5 bases and J 3 bases, leaving 14 bases between the germline ends. This CDR3 is 14 amino acids long. Germline V CDR1 and CDR2: SGHVS, FQNEAQ. CDR3 residues: CASSPSGPGYEQYF. The CDR3 DNA reads as TGTGCCAGCAGCCCCTCAGGCCCAGGCTACGAGCAGTACTTC.

The chain uses TRBV9 and TRBJ2-5; 7 bases are shared with TRBD1. The CDR3 is made up of 17 amino acids. The V gene's germline CDR1 is SGDLS and CDR2 YYNGEE. The V segment lost 5 bases and the J segment 4 bases; nucleotides outside the gene matches: 17. The CDR3 sequence is CASSVGDSGLVAETQYF. The CDR3 DNA sequence: TGTGCCAGCAGTGTGGGGGACAGTGGCCTTGTGGCAGAGACCCAGTACTTC.

V gene TRBV4-3 combines with J gene TRBJ2-4, with D unresolved. CDR3 length: 15 residues. With 0 bases removed from V and 0 bases from J, the gap between germline ends came to 6 bases. Germline V lookup: CDR1 LGHNA, CDR2 YSLEER. The CDR3 protein is CASSQDLRAKNIQYF. The DNA for the CDR3 is TGCGCCAGCAGCCAAGATCTAAGAGCCAAAAACATTCAGTACTTC.

The chain is built from TRBV7-2 and TRBJ1-1; D call uncertain. Germline lookup yields CDR1 SGHTA and CDR2 FQGNSA. The V end lost 1 base, the J end lost 2 bases, and 14 bases lay between the germline ends. There are 16 residues in the CDR3. CDR3 residues: CASSLDFAEGNTEAFF. CDR3 DNA: TGTGCCAGCAGCTTAGATTTCGCGGAGGGAAACACTGAAGCTTTCTTT.

This clone has ten or more counts. This rearrangement joins TRBV6-1 to TRBJ2-2; no reliable D call. The germline CDR1 and CDR2 sequences are MNHNS and SASEGT. V gave up 10 bases and J gave up 2 bases, with 11 bases separating them. This CDR3 has 13 residues. CDR3 sequence reads: CATTEVNTGELFF. CDR3 nucleotide sequence: TGTGCCACTACCGAGGTTAACACCGGGGAGCTGTTTTTT.

The chain carries TRBV6-5 and TRBJ2-7, with TRBD2 as a possible D gene (6 bases). V was clipped by 5 bases and J by 3 bases, with 14 bases between them. CDR3 length: 14 residues. From germline, CDR1 is MNHEY and CDR2 SVGAGI. The CDR3 reads CASSPLGGVYEQYF. Here the CDR3 DNA reads TGTGCCAGCAGTCCCCTGGGGGGAGTCTACGAGCAGTACTTC.

In its sample, this clone was seen a few times. The chain uses TRBV6-6 and TRBJ1-4, with 9 bases fitting TRBD1. The CDR3 totals 14 residues. J lost 5 bases, V lost 10 bases, and 8 bases had no gene match. From germline, CDR1 is MNHNY and CDR2 SVGAGI (reference sequence). CDR3: CATPSGTGNEKLFF. In DNA, the CDR3 is TGTGCCACCCCTTCCGGGACAGGGAATGAAAAACTGTTTTTT.

V usage is TRBV6-5 and J usage is TRBJ2-1; 8 bases match TRBD2. Trimming cost V 5 bases and J 8 bases; bases outside gene matches: 5. CDR1 and CDR2 from the germline V gene are MNHEY and SVGAGI. CDR3 length equals 13 residues. This CDR3 is CASSSGRSDEQFF. Written as DNA, the CDR3 is TGTGCCAGCAGTAGCGGGAGATCGGATGAGCAGTTCTTC.

This clone appeared a single time. The CDR3 region has the DNA TGTGCCACCTCGGGACAGGGGAGGGATACGCAGTATTTT. This codes for CATSGQGRDTQYF. The V gene is TRBV6-1, the J gene TRBJ2-3; 10 bases align to TRBD1. The junction had 7 bases not matched to a gene; V was cut back by 10 bases and J by 6 bases. The germline V gene has CDR1 MNHNS and CDR2 SASEGT. There are 13 residues in the CDR3.

This clone was counted once. J is TRBJ2-3 and V is TRBV18, with D possibly matching TRBD2 (6 bases). The CDR3 contains 13 residues. V dropped 4 bases and J dropped 4 bases, with 9 bases sitting between them. The germline CDR1 and CDR2 sequences are KGHSH and LQKENI. The CDR3 DNA is TGTGCCAGCTCACTAAAGCGGGCAGATACGCAGTATTTT. This gives the protein CASSLKRADTQYF. The full variable domain, in which reference TRBV18 and TRBJ2-3 provide the parts outside the CDR3, is NAGVMQNPRHLVRRRGQEARLRCSPMKGHSHVYWYRQLPEEGLKFMVYLQKENIIDESGMPKERFSAEFPKEGPSILRIQQVVRGDSAAYFCASSLKRADTQYFGPGTRLTVL.

This chain uses TRBV7-9 with TRBJ2-7; 7 bases fit TRBD2. This CDR3 has 14 amino acids. The V segment lost 5 bases and the J segment 4 bases; nucleotides outside the gene matches: 8. From germline, CDR1 is SEHNR and CDR2 FQNEAQ (reference sequence). The CDR3 region is CASSRGRGVYEQYF. The CDR3 DNA reads TGTGCCAGCAGCCGCGGCCGGGGGGTTTACGAGCAGTACTTC. The whole variable domain, filled in from reference TRBV7-9 and TRBJ2-7, reads DTGVSQNPRHKITKRGQNVTFRCDPISEHNRLYWYRQTLGQGPEFLTYFQNEAQLEKSRLLSDRFSAERPKGSFSTLEIQRTEQGDSAMYLCASSRGRGVYEQYFGPGTRLTVT.

The CDR3, as DNA: TGTGCCACCCAGCGGGAGAGGGGGTACGAGCAGTACTTC. This codes for CATQRERGYEQYF. The genes are TRBV15 and TRBJ2-7, with 8 positions matching TRBD2. Looked up from germline, CDR1 is LNHNV and CDR2 is YYDKDF (reference sequence). V lost 8 bases to trimming and J lost 4 bases; unmatched junction nucleotides: 7. This CDR3 region has 13 residues.

The genes are TRBV10-3 and TRBJ2-1; 8 bases map to TRBD2. V trimming: 5 bases; J trimming: 0 bases; junction bases outside the gene matches: 9. CDR1 and CDR2 (germline): ENHRY, SYGVKD. This CDR3 region has 17 residues. CDR3: CAISQLLREDSYNEQFF. As DNA, the CDR3 is TGTGCCATCAGTCAGCTCTTGCGGGAGGACTCCTACAATGAGCAGTTCTTC.

The V gene is TRBV18, the J gene TRBJ2-7; no firm D call. This CDR3 is built from 14 residues. Between the trimmed V and J ends, which lost 2 bases and 5 bases, there was a span of 13 bases. CDR1 and CDR2 (germline): KGHSH, LQKENI. The CDR3 region is CASSPEKPIHEQYF. The CDR3 DNA follows: TGTGCCAGCTCACCAGAAAAACCTATCCACGAGCAGTACTTC.